Listed below are T cell receptor beta chains from one sample, sequenced in a study of blood T cells in healthy people across ages. TCRdb re-called the 5' RACE reads with MiXCR, one entry per CDR3 protein. The table lists 650,000 to 950,000 distinct CDR3 sequences, approximately 44% of them singletons. Sequencing was carried out using blood. These receptors came from a man aged 60-69 years in good health. The CDR3 runs from the conserved cysteine through the conserved F or W. D genes are given only for firm matches. Some rows have no size entry. The others give once, few or many, or a class for an expanded clone.

size: many
J: TRBJ2-7
V: TRBV20-1
D: NA
DNA: TGCAGTGCTAGGCTTGGCTACGAGCAGTACTTC
CDR3: CSARLGYEQYF

size: few
J: TRBJ2-7
V: TRBV20-1
D: TRBD1
DNA: TGCAGTGCTAGGGACCGGGACAGTGGGGCCGAGCAGTACTTC
CDR3: CSARDRDSGAEQYF

size: few
J: TRBJ2-7
V: TRBV6-5
D: TRBD1
DNA: TGTGCCAGCAGCCACGGGACAGGAAAATACTACGAGCAGTACTTC
CDR3: CASSHGTGKYYEQYF

size: NA
J: TRBJ2-7
V: TRBV15
D: NA
DNA: TGTGCCACCAGCAGGGACCTCGGAGGGGGCACCTACGAGCAGTACTTC
CDR3: CATSRDLGGGTYEQYF

size: once
J: TRBJ1-1
V: TRBV5-1
D: TRBD1
DNA: TGCGCCAGCAGCTCGGGACAGGGTGACGCTGAAGCTTTCTTT
CDR3: CASSSGQGDAEAFF

size: few
J: TRBJ2-1
V: TRBV6-2/TRBV6-3
D: NA
DNA: TGTGCCAGCAGCACCGATAATGAGCAGTTCTTC
CDR3: CASSTDNEQFF

size: NA
J: TRBJ1-3
V: TRBV29-1
D: NA
DNA: TGCAGCGTTGAAAATCCCCCTGGAAGCACCATATATTTT
CDR3: CSVENPPGSTIYF

size: many
J: TRBJ2-1
V: TRBV29-1
D: TRBD1
DNA: TGCAGCGTTACCCAACGGCCACAGGGGAGCTCCTACAATGAGCAGTTCTTC
CDR3: CSVTQRPQGSSYNEQFF

size: NA
J: TRBJ2-4
V: TRBV5-8
D: NA
DNA: TGTGCCAGCAGCTTTGTTTCACACATTCAGTACTTC
CDR3: CASSFVSHIQYF

size: NA
J: TRBJ2-7
V: TRBV11-2
D: TRBD1
DNA: TGTGCCAGCAGTTATAGACAGGGAAGCAATGAGCAGTACTTC
CDR3: CASSYRQGSNEQYF

size: few
J: TRBJ1-5
V: TRBV20-1
D: NA
DNA: TGCAGTGCTAGAGGGGACATAGATCAGCCCCAGCATTTT
CDR3: CSARGDIDQPQHF

size: NA
J: TRBJ2-3
V: TRBV27
D: NA
DNA: TGTGCCAGCAGTTCTGGACTCCTTGTCACAGATACGCAGTATTTT
CDR3: CASSSGLLVTDTQYF

size: many
J: TRBJ2-7
V: TRBV12-3/TRBV12-4
D: NA
DNA: TGTGCCAGCAGTTTAGATACACAAAGCTACGAGCAGTACTTC
CDR3: CASSLDTQSYEQYF

size: few
J: TRBJ2-1
V: TRBV19
D: TRBD1
DNA: TGTGCCAGTAGTAGGAGGACAGGGGGTAGCAATGAGCAGTTCTTC
CDR3: CASSRRTGGSNEQFF

size: NA
J: TRBJ1-4
V: TRBV13
D: NA
DNA: TGTGCCAGCAGCTTTCCAGGGGCAGAAAAACTGTTTTTT
CDR3: CASSFPGAEKLFF

size: few
J: TRBJ2-3
V: TRBV9
D: NA
DNA: TGTGCCAGCAGCAACCAACGGGGGCGCACAGATACGCAGTATTTT
CDR3: CASSNQRGRTDTQYF

size: NA
J: TRBJ2-5
V: TRBV5-6
D: NA
DNA: TGTGCCAGCAGCTTGTCGGAGCGGGAGACCCAGTACTTC
CDR3: CASSLSERETQYF

size: NA
J: TRBJ2-3
V: TRBV7-2
D: NA
DNA: TGTGCCAGCAGGCGACGATCCGGGACTGTACCCACAGATACGCAGTATTTT
CDR3: CASRRRSGTVPTDTQYF

size: NA
J: TRBJ2-1
V: TRBV6-4
D: TRBD2
DNA: TGTGCCAGCAAGCGGGACGCCGCCGGAAATGAGCAGTTCTTC
CDR3: CASKRDAAGNEQFF

size: few
J: TRBJ2-5
V: TRBV15
D: NA
DNA: TGTGCCACCAGCAGAGATAGCTCACAAGAGACCCAGTACTTC
CDR3: CATSRDSSQETQYF

size: NA
J: TRBJ1-1
V: TRBV7-9
D: TRBD1
DNA: TGTGCCAGCAGCAAACAGGGGGGCACGGACACTGAAGCTTTCTTT
CDR3: CASSKQGGTDTEAFF

size: NA
J: TRBJ2-7
V: TRBV13
D: TRBD2
DNA: TGTGCCAGCAGCTCAAGGGCTAGCGGGGTGTCCTACGAGCAGTACTTC
CDR3: CASSSRASGVSYEQYF

size: NA
J: TRBJ2-7
V: TRBV5-8
D: TRBD2
DNA: TGTGCCAGCAGCAAAGGCGACCTAGCGGGGGGGAGCTCCTACGAGCAGTACTTC
CDR3: CASSKGDLAGGSSYEQYF

size: NA
J: TRBJ2-3
V: TRBV5-1
D: NA
DNA: TGCGCCAGCAGCAACAGGATCACAGATACGCAGTATTTT
CDR3: CASSNRITDTQYF

size: few
J: TRBJ2-1
V: TRBV6-2/TRBV6-3
D: TRBD2
DNA: TGTGCCAGCAGTGCCAGGACTAGCGGCAATGAGCAGTTCTTC
CDR3: CASSARTSGNEQFF

size: NA
J: TRBJ2-7
V: TRBV7-9
D: TRBD1
DNA: TGTGCCAGCACTCCAGGGGGACAGCTCGGCTACGAGCAGTACTTC
CDR3: CASTPGGQLGYEQYF

size: NA
J: TRBJ2-5
V: TRBV3-1
D: NA
DNA: TGTGCCAGCAGCCGCTCAACAGGTTCTAAGACCCAGTACTTC
CDR3: CASSRSTGSKTQYF

size: NA
J: TRBJ2-3
V: TRBV7-2
D: NA
DNA: TGTGCCAGCAGCTTAGCTAAGGCAGGAGGCACAGATACGCAGTATTTT
CDR3: CASSLAKAGGTDTQYF

size: few
J: TRBJ2-5
V: TRBV28
D: NA
DNA: TGTGCCAGCAGGCCGGGCCCCGGGCTTGGGACCCAGTACTTC
CDR3: CASRPGPGLGTQYF

size: few
J: TRBJ1-1
V: TRBV7-9
D: NA
DNA: TGTGCCAGCAGGAGATCACAGGGGAACACTGAAGCTTTCTTT
CDR3: CASRRSQGNTEAFF

size: few
J: TRBJ2-4
V: TRBV27
D: NA
DNA: TGTGCCAGCAGTCAAAGGACGGCCAAAAACATTCAGTACTTC
CDR3: CASSQRTAKNIQYF

size: NA
J: TRBJ1-4
V: TRBV29-1
D: NA
DNA: TGCAGCGTTGAAGAAGGGCCTGAAAAACTGTTTTTT
CDR3: CSVEEGPEKLFF

size: medium-sized
J: TRBJ2-7
V: TRBV5-6
D: NA
DNA: TGTGCCAGCAGCTATTCAGGGAGCCTGGGCGAGCAGTACTTC
CDR3: CASSYSGSLGEQYF

size: few
J: TRBJ2-3
V: TRBV29-1
D: NA
DNA: TGCAGCGCCCTTATCGGGACTCCAGTTTCAGATACGCAGTATTTT
CDR3: CSALIGTPVSDTQYF

size: few
J: TRBJ2-1
V: TRBV18
D: NA
DNA: TGTGCCAGCTCACCAGAGCAGAGCTCCTACAATGAGCAGTTCTTC
CDR3: CASSPEQSSYNEQFF

size: NA
J: TRBJ2-7
V: TRBV30
D: TRBD1
DNA: TGTGCCATCAAGAGCGAGACAGGGAGCTCCTACGAGCAGTACTTC
CDR3: CAIKSETGSSYEQYF

size: NA
J: TRBJ2-7
V: TRBV28
D: TRBD1
DNA: TGTGCCAGCAGTTTAGGTCTAAGGACAGGGTCCTACGAGCAGTACTTC
CDR3: CASSLGLRTGSYEQYF

size: NA
J: TRBJ1-2
V: TRBV5-4
D: TRBD1
DNA: TGTGCCAGCAGCTTGCAACAGGGGGCGAGTGGCTACACCTTC
CDR3: CASSLQQGASGYTF

size: NA
J: TRBJ1-1
V: TRBV5-1
D: NA
DNA: TGCGCCAGCAGCGTGACAGGACCGAACACTGAAGCTTTCTTT
CDR3: CASSVTGPNTEAFF